Sequencing of this TCR beta chain was carried out in a study of T cell responses to AZD1222 COVID-19 vaccine. Study summary: Pooled together were second doses at about 4 or about 12 weeks.

Regarding the study as a whole: Every sample of the repertoires postdated the peak T cell response.

For this clone: Its antigen remains unknown.

Some clones are missing from TCRdb's copy, which holds only in-frame ones; the method was immunoSEQ multiplex PCR. This repertoire shows roughly 160,000 clones, 85% to 90% found once; its top ten account for around 5.9%. The receptor was derived from an adult in good health. Here the sequenced sample was peripheral blood, taken on day 0 of AZD1222 vaccination.

CDR3 nucleotides: TGTGCCAGCAACCCGGGGACAGGGGTGAACACCGGGGAGCTGTTTTTT. Encoded protein: CASNPGTGVNTGELFF. This chain joins TRBV4-2 and TRBJ2-2; TRBD1 agrees at 10 bases. CDR1 and CDR2 from the germline V gene are LGHNA and YNFKEQ. The ends lost 7 bases at V and 1 base at J; junction bases unmatched: 6. This CDR3 has 16 residues.